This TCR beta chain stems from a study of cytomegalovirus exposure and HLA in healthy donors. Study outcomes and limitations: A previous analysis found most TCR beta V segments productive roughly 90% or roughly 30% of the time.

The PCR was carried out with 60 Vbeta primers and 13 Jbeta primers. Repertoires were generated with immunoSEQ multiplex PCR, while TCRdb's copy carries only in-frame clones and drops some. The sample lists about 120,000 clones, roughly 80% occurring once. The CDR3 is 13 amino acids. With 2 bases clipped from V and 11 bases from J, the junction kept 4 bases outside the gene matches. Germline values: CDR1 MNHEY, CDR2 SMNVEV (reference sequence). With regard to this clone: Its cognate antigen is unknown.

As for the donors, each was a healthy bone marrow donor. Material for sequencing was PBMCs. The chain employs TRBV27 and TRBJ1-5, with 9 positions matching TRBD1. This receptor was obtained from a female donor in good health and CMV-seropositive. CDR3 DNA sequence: TGTGCCAGCAGTTTAGGGACAGGGAGAACCCAGCATTTT. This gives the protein CASSLGTGRTQHF.